This T cell receptor (beta chain) was found in a study of T cell repertoires in ileal Crohn's disease. Study at large: About half of patients got postoperative therapy: 11 thiopurines, fewer than 20 anti-TNF.

The CDR3 loop spans 15 amino acids. V shed 5 bases and J 5 bases; nucleotides not matched to a gene: 9. Germline V lookup: CDR1 SNHLY, CDR2 FYNNEI. The data were produced by immunoSEQ multiplex PCR, yet TCRdb's version contains in-frame clones alone and is incomplete. This sample has several thousand clones; 83% occur once, and the top ten carry more than 4%. The genes are TRBV2 and TRBJ1-1; 9 bases agree with TRBD1. The sequenced material came from ileal tissue. The receptor was isolated from an adult with Crohn's disease. In DNA, the CDR3 is TGTGCCAGCAGTCCCGGGACAGGGTTTGGGACTGAAGCTTTCTTT. It yields the protein CASSPGTGFGTEAFF.